In its sample, the clone carrying this TCR beta chain was seen many times. What it binds is unknown. This sample stems from a study of CD8 T cells in ankylosing spondylitis. General study points: One TCR beta motif, made up of roughly 8 highly homologous variants, appeared characteristic of ankylosing spondylitis blood. Disease-linked clones bore a CD8+ phenotype and were relatively rare in peripheral blood. The clones that were linked to disease were reported to be significantly enriched in matched synovial fluid samples from ankylosing spondylitis patients.

This CDR3 spans 14 amino acids. Germline CDR1 is DFQATT and CDR2 is SNEGSKA (reference sequence). Trimming cost V 6 bases and J 0 bases, with 12 bases left between them. It was by quantitative 5'-RACE with molecular barcodes that TCR beta libraries were made. MiXCR, applied by TCRdb to the 5' RACE reads, yields one record per CDR3 protein. The sample includes 100,000 to 150,000 distinct CDR3 sequences, around 7% of them seen just once. V and J are TRBV20-1 and TRBJ1-3; unclear D gene. The clonotype originates from a male donor with ankylosing spondylitis or in good health (not recorded which). Source material: blood, either unsorted or a sorted T cell fraction (not recorded which). Here the CDR3 DNA reads TGCAGTGCCCTACAAACGAGCTCTGGAAACACCATATATTTT. It encodes CSALQTSSGNTIYF.